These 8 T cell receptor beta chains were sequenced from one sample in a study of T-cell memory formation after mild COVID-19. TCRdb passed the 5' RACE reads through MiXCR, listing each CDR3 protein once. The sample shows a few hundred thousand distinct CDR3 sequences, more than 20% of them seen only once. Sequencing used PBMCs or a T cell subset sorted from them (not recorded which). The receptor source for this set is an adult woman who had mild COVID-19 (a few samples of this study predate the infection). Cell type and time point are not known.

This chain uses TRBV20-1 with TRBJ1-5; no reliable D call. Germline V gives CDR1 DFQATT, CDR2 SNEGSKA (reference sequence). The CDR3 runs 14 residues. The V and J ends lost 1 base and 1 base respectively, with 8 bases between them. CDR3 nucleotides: TGCAGTGCTAGAGCCGGGCTCAGCAATCAGCCCCAGCATTTT. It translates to CSARAGLSNQPQHF.

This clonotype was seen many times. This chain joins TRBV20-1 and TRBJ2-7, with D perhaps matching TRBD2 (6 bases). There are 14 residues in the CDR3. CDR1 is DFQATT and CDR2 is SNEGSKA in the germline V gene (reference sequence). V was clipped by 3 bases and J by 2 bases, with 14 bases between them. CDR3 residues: CSASKASEAYEQYF. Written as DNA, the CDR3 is TGCAGTGCTAGTAAGGCTAGCGAGGCCTACGAGCAGTACTTC.

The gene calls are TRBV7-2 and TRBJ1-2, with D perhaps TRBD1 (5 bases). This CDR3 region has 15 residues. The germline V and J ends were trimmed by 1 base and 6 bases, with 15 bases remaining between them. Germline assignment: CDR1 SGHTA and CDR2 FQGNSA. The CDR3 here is CASSLVGGLGNGYTF. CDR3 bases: TGTGCCAGCAGCTTAGTTGGGGGATTGGGTAATGGCTACACCTTC.

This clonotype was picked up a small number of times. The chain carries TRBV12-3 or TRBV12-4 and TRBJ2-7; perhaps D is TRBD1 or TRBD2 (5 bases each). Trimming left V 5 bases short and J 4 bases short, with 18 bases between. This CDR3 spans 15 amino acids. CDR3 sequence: CASSPLGAGVYEQYF. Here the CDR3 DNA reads TGTGCCAGCAGTCCCCTCGGGGCCGGGGTTTACGAGCAGTACTTC.

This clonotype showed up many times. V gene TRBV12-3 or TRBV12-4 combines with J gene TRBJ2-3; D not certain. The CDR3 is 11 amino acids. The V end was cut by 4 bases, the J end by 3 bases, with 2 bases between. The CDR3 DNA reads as TGTGCCAGCAGTTGGACAGATACGCAGTATTTT. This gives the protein CASSWTDTQYF.

CDR3 DNA sequence: TGTGCCAGTAGTATAGGAGATTCACCCCTCCACTTT. This sequence encodes CASSIGDSPLHF. The chain links TRBV19 to TRBJ1-6; D gene ambiguous. This CDR3 is 12 amino acids long. Germline V gene data show CDR1 as LNHDA and CDR2 as SQIVND (reference sequence). With 1 base removed from V and 8 bases from J, the gap between germline ends came to 3 bases. Full variable domain (rest looked up from reference TRBV19 and TRBJ1-6): DGGITQSPKYLFRKEGQNVTLSCEQNLNHDAMYWYRQDPGQGLRLIYYSQIVNDFQKGDIAEGYSVSREKKESFPLTVTSAQKNPTAFYLCASSIGDSPLHFGNGTRLTVT.

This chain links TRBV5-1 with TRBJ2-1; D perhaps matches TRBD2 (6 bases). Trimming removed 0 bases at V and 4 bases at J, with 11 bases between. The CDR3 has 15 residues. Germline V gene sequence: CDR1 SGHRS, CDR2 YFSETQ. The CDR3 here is CASSLVQGGYNEQFF. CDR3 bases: TGCGCCAGCAGCTTGGTGCAGGGAGGTTACAATGAGCAGTTCTTC. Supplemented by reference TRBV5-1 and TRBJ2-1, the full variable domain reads KAGVTQTPRYLIKTRGQQVTLSCSPISGHRSVSWYQQTPGQGLQFLFEYFSETQRNKGNFPGRFSGRQFSNSRSEMNVSTLELGDSALYLCASSLVQGGYNEQFFGPGTRLTVL.

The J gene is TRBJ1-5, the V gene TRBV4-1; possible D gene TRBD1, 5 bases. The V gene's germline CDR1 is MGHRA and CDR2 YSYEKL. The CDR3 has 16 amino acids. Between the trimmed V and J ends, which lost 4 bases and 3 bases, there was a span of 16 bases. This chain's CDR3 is CASSPLFDRDNQPQHF. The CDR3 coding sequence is TGCGCCAGCAGCCCCCTATTCGACAGAGACAATCAGCCCCAGCATTTT.